This T cell receptor (beta chain) was sequenced in a study of T-cell reconstitution after alpha-beta-depleted transplantation in children (dated by TCRdb to 2016 to 2017). Turning to the overall study: The study quantitatively tracked T-cell immune reconstitution after TCRalphabeta/CD19-depleted allogeneic hematopoietic cell transplantation in children using TCR repertoire profiling. Broad study findings and their caveats: Apparently early alphabetaT-cell count recovery about two months after transplant reportedly relied on only several hundred rapidly expanded clones derived from non-depleted graft cells. The high TCRbeta diversity at day 60 in some patients was ascribed to recipient T cells and intrathymic progenitors that had survived conditioning. Hyperexpanded clone frequencies declined over subsequent months; after one year, T-cell counts and TCRbeta diversity were mostly attributed to newly produced T cells.

Worth noting for this clonotype: No cognate antigen has been identified for it. Per-base qualities were not stored, and no clone one base away is much larger.

V is pared back by 4 bases and J by 6 bases, with 18 bases lying between the germline termini. The CDR3 sequence holds 15 residues, the cysteine and phenylalanine included. CDR3 DNA is the only sequence kept; it has 45 bases, read in frame from the first base. The treatment or condition label here, explained by the study, means: allogeneic hematopoietic cell transplantation with graft depleted of TCRalphabeta T cells and CD19 B cells. TCRalphabeta/CD19-depleted allogeneic hematopoietic cell grafts were given to the transplant recipients, all of whom were children. The library was obtained by PCR. Sequencing was performed on an Illumina HiSeq 2500. Molecular barcoding was employed in the preparation of TCR libraries, with unique molecular identifiers being used to normalize TCRbeta repertoire quantification. The public reads were reprocessed in TCRdb via fastp at Q25 and MiXCR, keeping in-frame beta chains. Identical CDR3 proteins give one entry, which carries the most common genes and DNA. This sample lists 670,000 or so distinct CDR3 sequences; about an eighth were detected once. Of the sample, about 0.79% falls within the top ten clones.

This TCR was sampled from a girl under 10 years old with congenital amegakaryocytic thrombocytopenia, due to receive a stem cell transplant. Sequenced here: PBMCs, sampled before TCRalphabeta/CD19-depleted stem cell transplant. This chain joins TRBV12-3 or TRBV12-4 to TRBJ1-1; confidence is insufficient to name the D gene. The DNA reads as follows: TGTGCCAGCAGTTACCCAGAAGGTCCATACGCTGAAGCTTTCTTT. Its protein is CASSYPEGPYAEAFF.